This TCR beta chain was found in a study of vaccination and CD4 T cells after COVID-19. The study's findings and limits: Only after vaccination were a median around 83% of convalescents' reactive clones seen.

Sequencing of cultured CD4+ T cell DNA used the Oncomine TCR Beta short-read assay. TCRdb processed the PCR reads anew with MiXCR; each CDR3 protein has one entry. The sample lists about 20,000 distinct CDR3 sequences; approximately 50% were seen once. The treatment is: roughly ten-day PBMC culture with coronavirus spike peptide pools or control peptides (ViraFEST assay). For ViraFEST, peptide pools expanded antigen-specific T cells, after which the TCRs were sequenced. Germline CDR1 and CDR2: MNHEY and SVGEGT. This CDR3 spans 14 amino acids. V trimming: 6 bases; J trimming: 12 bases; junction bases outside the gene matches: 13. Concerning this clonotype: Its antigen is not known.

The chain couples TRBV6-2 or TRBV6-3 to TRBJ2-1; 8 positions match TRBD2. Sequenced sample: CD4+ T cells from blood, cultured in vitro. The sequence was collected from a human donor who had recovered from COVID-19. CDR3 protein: CASSRMRSGERQFF. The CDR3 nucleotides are TGTGCCAGCAGCCGCATGCGTAGCGGGGAGAGGCAGTTCTTC.